This is a list of T cell receptor beta chains from one sample in a study of blood T cell repertoires in COVID-19. Only in-frame clones appear in the TCRdb table, and some are missing; sequencing was by immunoSEQ multiplex PCR. The sample carries about 330,000 clones, roughly 90% recorded once. The sequenced material came from PBMCs or T cells enriched from blood (not recorded which). The receptors originated from a woman aged 25-40 years who had recovered from COVID-19. Both conserved end residues are part of each CDR3. D genes are given only for firm matches. Some rows have no size entry. The others give once, few or many, or a class for an expanded clone.

V,J,D,size,CDR3,DNA
TRBV4-3,TRBJ2-3,TRBD1,NA,CASSQEGQGSDTQYF,TGCGCCAGCAGCCAAGAAGGACAGGGGTCAGATACGCAGTATTTT
TRBV28,TRBJ2-7,NA,once,CASSYANEQYF,TGTGCCAGCAGTTACGCGAACGAGCAGTACTTC
TRBV2,TRBJ1-2,TRBD1,NA,CASSGRRQGGYGYTF,TGTGCCAGCAGTGGGAGGAGACAGGGAGGCTATGGCTACACCTTC
TRBV27,TRBJ2-7,NA,NA,CASSLSGGGGYEQYF,TGTGCCAGCAGTTTATCGGGAGGGGGAGGCTACGAGCAGTACTTC
TRBV5-1,TRBJ2-1,NA,NA,CASSLIGTVVNEQFF,TGCGCCAGCAGCTTGATTGGTACAGTAGTCAATGAGCAGTTCTTC
TRBV3-1/TRBV3-2,TRBJ1-1,NA,NA,CASSRGNTEAFF,TGTGCCAGCAGCCGCGGGAACACTGAAGCTTTCTTT
TRBV5-1,TRBJ1-2,TRBD1,NA,CASSPGGSNYGYTF,TGCGCCAGCAGCCCAGGGGGCTCTAACTATGGCTACACCTTC
TRBV6-1,TRBJ1-2,NA,once,CASSEVLRYGYTF,TGTGCCAGCAGTGAAGTCCTCCGCTATGGCTACACCTTC
TRBV5-1,TRBJ2-5,NA,NA,CASSLAVRETQYF,TGCGCCAGCAGCTTAGCGGTGAGAGAGACCCAGTACTTC
TRBV3-1/TRBV3-2,TRBJ2-1,NA,NA,CASSQYGGLYNEQFF,TGTGCCAGCAGCCAATACGGGGGATTGTACAATGAGCAGTTCTTC
TRBV7-9,TRBJ1-4,NA,NA,CASSPTNRANEKLFF,TGTGCCAGCAGCCCTACTAACCGGGCTAATGAAAAACTGTTTTTT
TRBV7-2,TRBJ1-5,TRBD1,NA,CASSRDSEHQPQHF,TGTGCCAGCAGTCGGGACAGCGAACATCAGCCCCAGCATTTT
TRBV9,TRBJ2-1,TRBD2,NA,CASSVEGGLAGIEQFF,TGTGCCAGCAGCGTAGAGGGGGGACTAGCGGGGATTGAGCAGTTCTTC
TRBV5-6,TRBJ2-6,TRBD1,NA,CASSQTDRGAPGANVLTF,TGTGCCAGCAGCCAAACCGACAGGGGGGCCCCTGGGGCCAACGTCCTGACTTTC
TRBV28,TRBJ2-2,TRBD1,NA,CASSPGGTGELFF,TGTGCCAGCAGCCCAGGGGGCACCGGGGAGCTGTTTTTT
TRBV24-1,TRBJ2-4,NA,NA,CATSPGGTAKNIQYF,TGTGCCACCAGCCCAGGAGGGACGGCAAAAAACATTCAGTACTTC
TRBV19,TRBJ2-3,NA,once,CASSIVSSDTQYF,TGTGCCAGTAGTATAGTTAGCAGCGATACGCAGTATTTT
TRBV6-2/TRBV6-3,TRBJ1-5,NA,NA,CASSYKEGEGQPQHF,TGTGCCAGCAGTTACAAGGAGGGTGAAGGTCAGCCCCAGCATTTT
TRBV4-3,TRBJ2-5,NA,NA,CASGFDMEETQYF,TGCGCCAGCGGCTTTGACATGGAAGAGACCCAGTACTTC
TRBV7-3,TRBJ2-2,NA,NA,CASSPTELNTGELFF,TGTGCCAGCAGCCCCACCGAACTAAACACCGGGGAGCTGTTTTTT
TRBV28,TRBJ1-5,NA,NA,CASSHGKRNQPQHF,TGTGCCAGCTCCCACGGGAAGAGGAATCAGCCCCAGCATTTT
TRBV4-1,TRBJ2-7,TRBD2,NA,CASSQELAGIYEQYF,TGCGCCAGCAGCCAAGAGCTAGCGGGGATCTACGAGCAGTACTTC
TRBV30,TRBJ2-3,NA,NA,CACTTLGSGKTIRSTQYF,TGTGCCTGTACAACCCTTGGGTCGGGGAAAACTATACGGAGTACGCAGTATTTT
TRBV5-4,TRBJ1-4,NA,NA,CASSSPGNEKLFF,TGTGCCAGCAGCTCCCCGGGGAATGAAAAACTGTTTTTT
TRBV27,TRBJ2-7,NA,NA,CASSLSPRGYEQYF,TGTGCCAGCAGTTTATCCCCCCGGGGTTACGAGCAGTACTTC
TRBV7-2,TRBJ1-5,TRBD1,NA,CASGTGLNQPQHF,TGTGCCAGCGGGACAGGCCTCAATCAGCCCCAGCATTTT
TRBV6-5,TRBJ2-3,TRBD1,NA,CASSSPGQGGPMTQYF,TGTGCCAGCAGTTCTCCGGGACAGGGAGGCCCAATGACGCAGTATTTT
TRBV3-1/TRBV3-2,TRBJ2-1,TRBD2,NA,CASSQLPPGLAHYNEQFF,TGTGCCAGCAGCCAGCTACCGCCGGGACTAGCGCACTACAATGAGCAGTTCTTC
TRBV3-1/TRBV3-2,TRBJ2-1,NA,NA,CASSPPVTYNEQFF,TGTGCCAGCAGCCCTCCGGTCACCTACAATGAGCAGTTCTTC
TRBV10-3,TRBJ2-6,TRBD1,NA,CAITGTGHSNVLTF,TGTGCCATCACCGGGACAGGGCACTCCAACGTCCTGACTTTC
TRBV7-2,TRBJ2-7,NA,NA,CASSDDTHSYEQYF,TGTGCCAGCAGCGATGACACACACTCCTACGAGCAGTACTTC
TRBV11-3,TRBJ2-7,TRBD2,NA,CASSLAAGGSYEQYF,TGTGCCAGCAGCTTAGCGGCGGGGGGTTCCTACGAGCAGTACTTC
TRBV11-1,TRBJ2-3,TRBD2,NA,CASSRGTSGTTDTQYF,TGTGCCAGCAGCCGCGGGACTAGCGGGACCACAGATACGCAGTATTTT
TRBV28,TRBJ1-5,TRBD1,NA,CASREEGQVSNQPQHF,TGTGCCAGCAGGGAGGAGGGACAGGTCAGCAATCAGCCCCAGCATTTT
TRBV28,TRBJ2-3,TRBD2,NA,CASSYQTSGGTDTQYF,TGTGCCAGCAGTTACCAGACTAGCGGGGGAACAGATACGCAGTATTTT
TRBV7-9,TRBJ1-4,NA,NA,CASSLTAWGGSNEKLFF,TGTGCCAGCAGCTTAACCGCTTGGGGGGGCTCTAATGAAAAACTGTTTTTT
TRBV5-4,TRBJ2-2,TRBD2,NA,CASSRTSVNTGELFF,TGTGCCAGCAGCCGGACTAGCGTGAACACCGGGGAGCTGTTTTTT
TRBV30,TRBJ2-7,NA,NA,CAWSVGGAGGGYEQYF,TGTGCCTGGAGTGTCGGAGGGGCAGGGGGTGGCTACGAGCAGTACTTC
TRBV24-1,TRBJ2-5,NA,NA,CATSDSDLKGETQYF,TGTGCCACCAGTGATTCGGACTTAAAGGGAGAGACCCAGTACTTC
TRBV29-1,TRBJ1-4,NA,NA,CSAGGLQHEKLFF,TGCAGCGCTGGGGGACTGCAGCATGAAAAACTGTTTTTT
TRBV28,TRBJ1-5,NA,NA,CASMTTGNNQPQHF,TGTGCCAGCATGACTACAGGGAACAATCAGCCCCAGCATTTT
TRBV19,TRBJ2-3,NA,NA,CASSTDYTNTDTQYF,TGTGCCAGTAGTACGGACTACACAAACACAGATACGCAGTATTTT
TRBV18,TRBJ2-3,NA,NA,CASSRGPTDTQYF,TGTGCCAGCTCGCGAGGGCCAACAGATACGCAGTATTTT
TRBV4-1,TRBJ2-1,NA,NA,CASSLPPPGNEQFF,TGCGCCAGCAGCCTCCCTCCCCCGGGGAATGAGCAGTTCTTC
TRBV7-2,TRBJ2-5,NA,NA,CASSLSDQETQYF,TGTGCCAGCAGCTTGTCAGACCAAGAGACCCAGTACTTC
TRBV5-1,TRBJ1-1,TRBD1,NA,CASSWDRDRMNTEAFF,TGCGCCAGCAGCTGGGACCGGGACAGGATGAACACTGAAGCTTTCTTT
TRBV24-1,TRBJ2-7,TRBD2,NA,CATSVVASGIVEQYF,TGTGCCACCAGTGTTGTCGCTAGCGGGATTGTCGAGCAGTACTTC
TRBV9,TRBJ2-3,NA,NA,CASSVETGDLDTQYF,TGTGCCAGCAGCGTTGAAACGGGGGATTTAGATACGCAGTATTTT
TRBV7-3,TRBJ2-7,NA,NA,CASSLHERGSDEQYF,TGTGCCAGCAGCTTACATGAGAGAGGGAGCGACGAGCAGTACTTC
TRBV11-2,TRBJ2-2,TRBD1,NA,CASSLDPGQSTGELFF,TGTGCCAGCAGCTTAGACCCGGGACAGAGTACCGGGGAGCTGTTTTTT
TRBV29-1,TRBJ2-7,TRBD1,NA,CSVRTGGDYEQYF,TGCAGCGTGAGGACAGGGGGGGACTACGAGCAGTACTTC